This T cell receptor beta chain derives from a study of PD-1 blockade in mismatch repair-deficient tumors. Data came from immunoSEQ multiplex PCR; TCRdb stores just in-frame clones and leaves some out. Among tens of thousands of clones listed, roughly four fifths were seen once. The CDR3 spans 14 residues. Between the trimmed V and J ends, which lost 0 bases and 7 bases, there was a span of 11 bases. The germline V gene encodes CDR1 SGHTS and CDR2 YDEGEE. This receptor was taken from an adult with mismatch repair-deficient cancer. The sample consisted of peripheral blood, taken 2 weeks after starting pembrolizumab. This sequence joins TRBV5-8 and TRBJ2-4, with D tentatively TRBD1 (6 bases). The CDR3 bases are TGTGCCAGCAGCTTGGAGGCAGGGGCGAACATTCAGTACTTC. It specifies CASSLEAGANIQYF.